The sequence of this T cell receptor (beta chain) was determined in a study of cytomegalovirus exposure and HLA in healthy donors. Study-wide points: TCR beta sequences reportedly predicted most subjects' HLA-A and HLA-B alleles accurately.

The PCR made use of 60 Vbeta and 13 Jbeta primers. Sequencing used immunoSEQ multiplex PCR; TCRdb keeps in-frame clones, though not all of them. The data hold 50,000 to 65,000 clones, with around 72% observed a single time. These donors, healthy bone marrow donors, were studied. About this clone: Its matching antigen is unknown.

This CDR3 has 16 residues. Trimming cost V 4 bases and J 1 base, with 17 bases left between them. The germline gives CDR1 SGDLS, CDR2 YYNGEE. The J gene is TRBJ2-5, the V gene TRBV9, with a weak D call TRBD2 (5 bases). The sequenced sample was PBMCs. This clonotype originated in a woman aged 50 to 60 in good health and CMV-seropositive. CDR3 protein: CASSLGFGVSQETQYF. Written as DNA, the CDR3 is TGTGCCAGCAGCTTAGGATTCGGGGTAAGCCAAGAGACCCAGTACTTC.